This TCR beta chain was identified in a study of OX40 agonist ivuxolimab in advanced cancers. The V gene's germline CDR1 is SGHAT and CDR2 FQNNGV. V lost 0 bases to trimming and J lost 4 bases; unmatched junction nucleotides: 7. The CDR3 has 16 residues. This clone was found once. Profiling relied on immunoSEQ multiplex PCR, and the TCRdb table lists in-frame clones only, not all of them. The table includes about 80,000 clones, around 93% detected once. The sequencing here drew on CD4+ or CD8+ T cells sorted from blood, taken in a trial of the OX40 agonist ivuxolimab. The V call is TRBV11-2, the J call TRBJ2-7, with 9 bases fitting TRBD1. This TCR was sampled from an adult with an advanced solid tumor such as melanoma, head and neck, liver or kidney cancer. The DNA for the CDR3 is TGTGCCAGCAGCTTAGACCGGGACAGGGTGCTTTACGAGCAGTACTTC. Its protein is CASSLDRDRVLYEQYF.